This T cell receptor beta chain was captured in a study of T cells in Graves' hyperthyroidism and ophthalmopathy. V lost 1 base, J lost 2 bases, and 12 bases lay in between. Germline V CDR1 and CDR2: SQVTM, ANQGSEA. The length of the CDR3 is 14 residues. It was RNA transcripts that yielded the amplified TCR beta CDR3 regions. A set of HTBI primers served as the primers for a first-round RT-PCR of the TCR CDR3. From the multiplex PCR reads, TCRdb called clonotypes with MiXCR, one entry per CDR3 protein. The sample consists of 550,000 to 650,000 distinct CDR3 sequences, about 15% of them appearing once. The table lists this clonotype with many counts.

The sample consisted of blood. The rearrangement joins TRBV29-1 to TRBJ2-7; possible D gene TRBD1, 5 bases. This TCR was sampled from a young woman with Graves' hyperthyroidism that later progressed to Graves' ophthalmopathy. In nucleotides, the CDR3 is TGCAGCGTTGAAGGGGGCAAAACACCCTACGAGCAGTACTTC. It specifies CSVEGGKTPYEQYF.